Following are 24 T cell receptor beta chains from one sample sequenced in a study of shared clonotypes between healthy human individuals. Here immunoSEQ multiplex PCR was the method, and the copy in TCRdb shows in-frame clones only, minus some. Of 75,000 to 100,000 clones listed, approximately 44% are singletons. The sequencing input was PBMCs. The source of these receptors is a woman aged 40 to 55 in good health. Some clones in this sample may be carry-over from other donors' samples.

This chain links TRBV29-1 with TRBJ2-7, with 8 bases matching TRBD2. Unmatched junction bases numbered 6, after V lost 1 base and J lost 1 base. Germline-derived CDR1 and CDR2 are SQVTM and ANQGSEA. This CDR3 comprises 15 residues. CDR3 residues: CSVEVPRGGSYEQYF. As DNA, the CDR3 is TGCAGCGTTGAAGTCCCCCGGGGGGGATCCTACGAGCAGTACTTC.

This clone was recorded at least ten times. The gene calls are TRBV30 and TRBJ2-1, with 9 bases that match TRBD2. The CDR3 totals 18 residues. CDR1 is GTSNPN and CDR2 is SVGIG in the germline V gene (reference sequence). Trimming at V came to 1 base and at J to 2 bases, leaving 12 bases not matched to a gene. The CDR3 region has the DNA TGTGCCTGGAGTGGGACCAGTGAGCGGGAGGCCCCCTACAATGAGCAGTTCTTC. Amino acids: CAWSGTSEREAPYNEQFF.

Notes on this clone: A much larger clone lies a single base off, so this may be a read error. The V call is TRBV25-1, the J call TRBJ2-5, with 7 bases matching TRBD1. TRBJ2-7 matches the DNA end more closely, so the J call is doubtful. Per germline, CDR1 MGHDK and CDR2 SYGVNS. This CDR3 is built from 15 residues. The DNA for the CDR3 is TGTGCCAGCAGTGATATGGACAGGAGTCTCTACGAGCAGTACTTC. It encodes CASSDMDRSLYEQYF.

V usage is TRBV7-3 and J usage is TRBJ2-7, with 7 bases matching TRBD1. The CDR3 loop spans 17 amino acids. Germline trimming cut 5 bases from V and 5 bases from J; bases unmatched to any gene: 18. From germline, CDR1 is SGHTA and CDR2 FQGTGA. CDR3 region: CASSLKGTGVKANEQYF. The CDR3 nucleotides read TGTGCCAGCAGCCTTAAAGGCACAGGGGTCAAGGCCAACGAGCAGTACTTC.

This clone was seen once. CDR3 amino acids: CASSQDTSGMGEQFF. The CDR3 coding sequence is TGTGCCAGCAGCCAAGATACCTCGGGGATGGGTGAGCAGTTCTTC. The chain is built from TRBV14 and TRBJ2-1; tentatively, D is TRBD2 (5 bases). Germline CDR1 SGHDN, CDR2 FVKESK. The CDR3 length is 15 residues. The V end was cut by 0 bases, the J end by 9 bases, with 15 bases between. Combining the CDR3 with reference TRBV14 and TRBJ2-1 gives the whole variable domain EAGVTQFPSHSVIEKGQTVTLRCDPISGHDNLYWYRRVMGKEIKFLLHFVKESKQDESGMPNNRFLAERTGGTYSTLKVQPAELEDSGVYFCASSQDTSGMGEQFFGPGTRLTVL.

This sequence joins TRBV5-1 and TRBJ1-1; D unclear. The CDR3 covers 12 residues. Germline CDR1 SGHRS, CDR2 YFSETQ. V lost 0 bases to trimming and J lost 7 bases, with 7 bases between them. DNA of the CDR3: TGCGCCAGCAGCTTGGGAAGAGGTGAAGCTTTCTTT. Amino acid sequence: CASSLGRGEAFF.

The V gene is TRBV7-9, the J gene TRBJ2-3; D possibly corresponds to TRBD2 (5 bases). This CDR3 spans 14 amino acids. V dropped 5 bases and J dropped 5 bases, with 14 bases sitting between them. CDR1 and CDR2 from the germline V gene are SEHNR and FQNEAQ (reference sequence). The CDR3 protein is CASSKLGTVDTQYF. The CDR3 nucleotides read TGTGCCAGCAGCAAACTAGGTACTGTAGATACGCAGTATTTT.

Notes on this clone: With only one base between it and a far larger clone, this is likely a read error. This chain connects TRBV6-5 to TRBJ2-7; TRBD1 matches at 8 bases. This CDR3 comprises 15 residues. CDR1 and CDR2 from the germline V gene are MNHEY and SVGAGI. The CDR3 bases are TGTTCCAGCAGTTACGCGGGGACAGGACTATACGAGCAGTACTTC. It is translated as CSSSYAGTGLYEQYF.

This clone was recorded at least ten times. Different DNA sequences within this sample yield the same CDR3. The chain uses TRBV7-9 and TRBJ1-4; 9 nucleotides align to TRBD1. Per the germline V gene, CDR1 is SEHNR and CDR2 is FQNEAQ (reference sequence). V lost 4 bases to trimming and J lost 5 bases; unmatched junction nucleotides: 2. The CDR3 totals 14 residues. CDR3 in DNA: TGTGCCAGCAGCTCTGGACAGGGGAATGAAAAACTGTTTTTT. Amino acids: CASSSGQGNEKLFF.

Turning to this clone: A much larger clone differs from this one at a single base, so this may be a read error. Since the CDR3 does not end with the conserved phenylalanine or tryptophan, this likely comes from a read error. The chain employs TRBV7-8 and TRBJ1-2; TRBD1 matches 7 bases. The CDR3 runs to 13 residues. Per germline, CDR1 SGHVS and CDR2 FQNEAQ. Trimming removed 1 base from V and 7 bases from J; junction bases left unmatched: 3. This chain's CDR3 is CASSLGTGFGYTL. The CDR3 DNA sequence: TGTGCCAGCAGCTTAGGGACAGGCTTTGGCTACACCCTC.

The rearrangement joins TRBV28 to TRBJ2-2; TRBD2 might be the D (7 bases). This CDR3 comprises 16 residues. Trimming took off 6 bases at V and 5 bases at J, with 19 bases between the two ends. The germline CDR1 and CDR2 sequences are MDHEN and SYDVKM. The CDR3 DNA sequence: TGTGCCAGCAGCCCCCCCGTCGGGGGGCAAACCGGGGAGCTGTTTTTT. Residues: CASSPPVGGQTGELFF.

This clone was seen many times. This chain joins TRBV29-1 and TRBJ2-5; TRBD2 is a possible D gene (6 bases). This CDR3 has 15 residues. V was cut by 8 bases and J by 0 bases, with 19 bases left in between. Germline CDR1 SQVTM, CDR2 ANQGSEA. The CDR3 DNA sequence: TGCAGCACCCGTGGGGGAGGTTGGTACCAAGAGACCCAGTACTTC. This sequence encodes CSTRGGGWYQETQYF.

This clone turned up a few times. Given a far larger clone just one base away, this is likely a sequencing read error. The gene calls are TRBV29-1 and TRBJ1-1; no clear D. Germline values: CDR1 SQVTM, CDR2 ANQGSEA. The length of the CDR3 is 14 residues. Trimming shortened V by 4 bases and J by 7 bases, and 19 bases separated the two germline ends. The CDR3 nucleotides read TGCAGCGTTGTCCTAGCCCGGGGTGGGATTGAAGCTTTCTTT. Amino acid sequence: CSVVLARGGIEAFF.

This clone was recorded many times. This chain uses TRBV1 with TRBJ1-5; the DNA was not used to check the table's D call, TRBD1. TRBV1 is listed as a pseudogene. The CDR3 extends over 12 amino acids. The CDR3 DNA reads as TGCACCAGCCGGGACAGGGGTCAGCCCCAGCATTTT. Its protein product is CTSRDRGQPQHF.

The V call is TRBV7-9, the J call TRBJ1-1, with D possibly being TRBD1 (5 bases). In germline, CDR1 is SEHNR, CDR2 FQNEAQ (reference sequence). The length of the CDR3 is 17 residues. Trimming shortened V by 3 bases and J by 5 bases, and 22 bases separated the two germline ends. Here the CDR3 reads CASSFGSRAPRRTEAFF. DNA of the CDR3: TGTGCCAGCAGCTTCGGGTCCAGGGCGCCAAGAAGGACTGAAGCTTTCTTT.

This clone was observed many times. CDR3 amino acids: CASRLQGQGGQPQHF. The DNA for the CDR3 is TGTGCCAGCAGGTTACAGGGACAGGGTGGGCAGCCCCAGCATTTT. The J gene is TRBJ1-5, the V gene TRBV28; 9 bases agree with TRBD1. Germline V gene lookup returns CDR1 MDHEN and CDR2 SYDVKM. V shed 6 bases and J 7 bases; nucleotides not matched to a gene: 10. The CDR3 length is 15 residues.

This chain connects TRBV18 to TRBJ1-2; the D is unclear. V lost 2 bases, J lost 3 bases, and 10 bases lay in between. Looked up from germline, CDR1 is KGHSH and CDR2 is LQKENI. This CDR3 comprises 14 residues. The CDR3 is CASSPRSGDYGYTF. The CDR3 coding sequence is TGTGCCAGCTCACCAAGGTCGGGCGACTATGGCTACACCTTC.

The sample holds a few counts of this clone. The V call is TRBV19, the J call TRBJ2-2, with D perhaps being TRBD1 or TRBD2 (5 bases each). Germline V gene lookup returns CDR1 LNHDA and CDR2 SQIVND (reference sequence). The length of the CDR3 is 13 residues. The V end was cut by 7 bases, the J end by 6 bases, with 12 bases between. In nucleotides, the CDR3 is TGTGCCAGTAAAATCGAGGGGTCCGGGGAGCTGTTTTTT. It is translated as CASKIEGSGELFF.

Concerning this clone: This specimen includes other DNA sequences encoding the same CDR3. The chain combines TRBV18 with TRBJ2-7; TRBD1 matches at 9 bases. CDR1 and CDR2 (germline): KGHSH, LQKENI. The CDR3 runs 14 residues. J gave up 2 bases and V 3 bases, and 2 bases lay outside the gene matches. In nucleotides, the CDR3 is TGTGCCAGCTCACCCCGACAGGGGGCCTACGAGCAGTACTTC. Translating it yields CASSPRQGAYEQYF.

The rearrangement uses TRBV7-3 and TRBJ1-1; the D is unclear. The CDR3 sequence is 14 residues long. Trimming stripped 2 bases from V and 0 bases from J, with 7 bases between. CDR1 and CDR2 from the germline V gene are SGHTA and FQGTGA. In DNA form, the CDR3 reads TGTGCCAGCAGCTTAGCGACTGTGAACACTGAAGCTTTCTTT. It codes for CASSLATVNTEAFF.

The J gene is TRBJ2-7, the V gene TRBV6-1; D is possibly TRBD2 (6 bases). The germline V gene has CDR1 MNHNS and CDR2 SASEGT. The CDR3 covers 15 residues. Trimming left V 6 bases short and J 5 bases short, with 20 bases between. The CDR3 DNA reads TGTGCCAGCAGCCCAGTAGCGGAGGCAGGGAACGAGCAGTACTTC. Protein product: CASSPVAEAGNEQYF.

This clone was seen only once. The junction shows a germline mismatch at one end, possibly a read error. The V and J genes are TRBV28 and TRBJ2-1; 10 positions match TRBD2. Germline assignment: CDR1 MDHEN and CDR2 SYDVKM. The CDR3 sequence is 12 residues long. CDR3: CASSSSGRDRLF. The CDR3 DNA is TGTGCCAGCAGTAGCAGCGGGAGGGACCGGCTCTTC.

The chain uses TRBV4-1 and TRBJ2-1; 8 positions agree with TRBD1. Germline loops: CDR1 MGHRA, CDR2 YSYEKL. The CDR3 is 17 amino acids. The junction had 13 bases not matched to a gene; V was cut back by 4 bases and J by 5 bases. CDR3 DNA: TGCGCCAGCAGCCGCATTGGCGAGGACAGGGCTCACAATGAGCAGTTCTTC. The encoded protein is CASSRIGEDRAHNEQFF.

The J gene is TRBJ1-4, the V gene TRBV4-2; no reliable D call. The CDR3 contains 14 residues. Per germline, CDR1 LGHNA and CDR2 YNFKEQ. Trimming removed 3 bases at V and 1 base at J, with 6 bases between. The CDR3 DNA sequence: TGTGCCAGCAGCCAGGTGGGAACTAATGAAAAACTGTTTTTT. Protein: CASSQVGTNEKLFF.